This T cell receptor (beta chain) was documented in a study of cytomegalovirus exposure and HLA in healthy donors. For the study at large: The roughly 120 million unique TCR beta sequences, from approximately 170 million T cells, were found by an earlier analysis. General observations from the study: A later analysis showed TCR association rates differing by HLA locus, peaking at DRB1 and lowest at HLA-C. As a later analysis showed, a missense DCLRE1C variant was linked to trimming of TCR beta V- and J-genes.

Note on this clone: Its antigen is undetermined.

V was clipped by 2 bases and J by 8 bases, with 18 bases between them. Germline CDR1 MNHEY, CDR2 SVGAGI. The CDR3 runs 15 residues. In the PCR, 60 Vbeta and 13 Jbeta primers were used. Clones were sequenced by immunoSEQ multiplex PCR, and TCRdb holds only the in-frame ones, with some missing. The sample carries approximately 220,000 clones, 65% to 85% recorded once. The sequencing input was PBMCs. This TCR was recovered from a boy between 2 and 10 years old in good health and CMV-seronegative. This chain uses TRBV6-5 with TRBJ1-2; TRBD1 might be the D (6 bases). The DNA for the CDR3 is TGTGCCAGCAGTTACGACACAGGGCATCCATGCGGCTACACCTTC. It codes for CASSYDTGHPCGYTF.